Listed here are 17 T cell receptor beta chains from one sample, sequenced in a study of beta chain features in type 1 diabetes listed by TCRdb under 2018. Library preparation was by the immunoSEQ multiplex PCR assay. The entire amount of isolated RNA was reverse transcribed using the High Capacity cDNA Reverse Transcription Kit, so the sequenced TCRB transcripts were expressed ones. TCRdb provides this immuneACCESS table in a form limited to in-frame rearrangements. Some clones are lacking; in checked studies, under half of them reflect an unresolved V gene, and why the rest are absent is not known. This sample comprises hundreds of thousands of clones, 9.6% of them detected only once. Jointly, the top ten make up about 0.037% of the sample. The sequenced sample was naive CD4+ T cells from blood. The cell subset or site label of this sample denotes: true naive CD4+ T cells. The source of these receptors is a young woman in good health.

To note about this clone: One end of the junction is discordant with germline, which a read error may explain. The chain couples TRBV5-1 to TRBJ2-7; possible D gene TRBD2, 5 bases. Germline V gene sequence: CDR1 SGHRS, CDR2 YFSETQ. The CDR3 runs to 13 residues. CDR3 loop: CASSPRGIRDWNF. CDR3 in DNA: TGCGCCAGCAGCCCCCGAGGTATTCGGGATTGGAACTTC.

This clone was seen more than once but under ten times. The chain combines TRBV19 with TRBJ2-3; TRBD1 might be the D (7 bases). V was clipped by 5 bases and J by 4 bases, with 10 bases between them. CDR3 size: 13 residues. Per the germline V gene, CDR1 is LNHDA and CDR2 is SQIVND (reference sequence). CDR3 residues: CASSQGGADTQYF. The CDR3 DNA sequence: TGTGCCAGTAGTCAGGGGGGCGCAGATACGCAGTATTTT. Combining the CDR3 with reference TRBV19 and TRBJ2-3 gives the whole variable domain DGGITQSPKYLFRKEGQNVTLSCEQNLNHDAMYWYRQDPGQGLRLIYYSQIVNDFQKGDIAEGYSVSREKKESFPLTVTSAQKNPTAFYLCASSQGGADTQYFGPGTRLTVL.

The J gene is TRBJ2-2, the V gene TRBV5-1; D is possibly TRBD2 (6 bases). The V gene's germline CDR1 is SGHRS and CDR2 YFSETQ. Deletions cut 4 bases from V and 4 bases from J, with 14 bases between. This CDR3 region has 15 residues. CDR3 in DNA: TGCGCCAGCAGCCCGGAGGTGGGAGGCACCGGGGAGCTGTTTTTT. The encoded protein is CASSPEVGGTGELFF.

This clone was recorded a few times. J is TRBJ2-3 and V is TRBV2; TRBD2 matches at 8 bases. Germline V CDR1 and CDR2: SNHLY, FYNNEI. The CDR3 spans 16 residues. Trimming removed 5 bases from V and 0 bases from J; junction bases left unmatched: 7. The CDR3 reads CASSRGLAGSTDTQYF. CDR3 DNA: TGTGCCAGCAGTCGAGGACTAGCAGGAAGCACAGATACGCAGTATTTT.

The J gene is TRBJ1-1, the V gene TRBV10-3; a weak D match, TRBD1 (6 bases). Germline-derived CDR1 and CDR2 are ENHRY and SYGVKD. The length of the CDR3 is 13 residues. The germline V and J ends were trimmed by 6 bases and 1 base, with 9 bases remaining between them. CDR3 sequence reads: CAISGQKNTEAFF. The CDR3 nucleotides read TGTGCCATCAGCGGACAGAAGAACACTGAAGCTTTCTTT.

Only a few counts were recorded for this clone. The rearrangement joins TRBV5-1 to TRBJ1-2, with 7 bases identical to TRBD1. The V and J ends lost 1 base and 0 bases, in that order; junction bases with no gene match: 6. The CDR3 is 16 residues long. Germline V lookup: CDR1 SGHRS, CDR2 YFSETQ. The CDR3 region is CASSLLNRGTNYGYTF. The CDR3 bases are TGCGCCAGCAGCTTGCTCAACAGGGGAACTAACTATGGCTACACCTTC.

This clone turned up a few times. The CDR3 region has the DNA TGTGCCACCACCGGGGCTACCGGGACAGTGGTGAACACTGAAGCTTTCTTT. Its translation: CATTGATGTVVNTEAFF. This sequence joins TRBV15 and TRBJ1-1, with 7 bases aligning to TRBD1. This CDR3 contains 17 residues. From germline, CDR1 is LNHNV and CDR2 YYDKDF (reference sequence). V was pared by 7 bases and J by 0 bases, with 14 bases of the junction left unmatched.

In its sample, this clone was seen a few times. The chain combines TRBV2 with TRBJ1-2, with D tentatively TRBD1 (6 bases). Deletions cut 6 bases from V and 2 bases from J, with 10 bases between. The CDR3 loop spans 13 amino acids. Germline V lookup: CDR1 SNHLY, CDR2 FYNNEI. For the CDR3, the DNA is TGTGCCAGCAGGACCGGACAGAACTATGGCTACACCTTC. This sequence encodes CASRTGQNYGYTF.

This chain uses TRBV5-1 with TRBJ2-3; 10 positions match TRBD2. J was trimmed by 1 base and V by 2 bases; bases with no gene match: 7. This CDR3 is 17 amino acids long. Germline assignment: CDR1 SGHRS and CDR2 YFSETQ. CDR3 sequence reads: CASSFDVSGRGTDTQYF. The CDR3 DNA sequence: TGCGCCAGCAGCTTCGATGTGAGCGGGAGGGGCACAGATACGCAGTATTTT.

There are a few counts of this clone. The rearrangement links TRBV5-1 to TRBJ2-5; TRBD1 agrees at 11 bases. The assigned J gene may be wrong: the sequence end matches TRBJ2-7 better. The V gene's germline CDR1 is SGHRS and CDR2 YFSETQ. The CDR3 covers 15 residues. CDR3 in DNA: TGCGCCAGCAGCTTGCAGGGACAGGGGGATGGCGAGCAGTACTTC. As protein: CASSLQGQGDGEQYF.

This clone showed up many times. This sequence joins TRBV4-1 and TRBJ1-5; D is perhaps TRBD1 (6 bases). V lost 1 base to trimming and J lost 3 bases, with 10 bases between them. CDR3 length equals 15 residues. The germline V gene has CDR1 MGHRA and CDR2 YSYEKL. CDR3 residues: CASSQGQAHNQPQHF. The DNA of the CDR3 is TGCGCCAGCAGCCAAGGACAGGCCCACAATCAGCCCCAGCATTTT.

This clone was detected ten times or more. This sequence joins TRBV30 and TRBJ1-1; TRBD1 might be the D (5 bases). The CDR3 has 14 residues. V was shortened by 2 bases and J by 1 base, with 11 bases between the two germline ends. The germline V gene has CDR1 GTSNPN and CDR2 SVGIG (reference sequence). The CDR3 DNA reads as TGTGCCTGGAGTTTGGGGCAGTGGAACACTGAAGCTTTCTTT. Its protein product is CAWSLGQWNTEAFF.

There are a few counts of this clone. The V gene is TRBV7-2, the J gene TRBJ2-2; 7 bases are a match to TRBD2. The germline V gene has CDR1 SGHTA and CDR2 FQGNSA. J lost 6 bases, V lost 5 bases, and 18 bases had no gene match. The length of the CDR3 is 18 residues. The DNA of the CDR3 is TGTGCCAGCAGCCCCCCCCCTTGGCGGGAGAGGACCGCCGGGGAGCTGTTTTTT. Protein sequence: CASSPPPWRERTAGELFF. Supplemented by reference TRBV7-2 and TRBJ2-2, the full variable domain reads GAGVSQSPSNKVTEKGKDVELRCDPISGHTALYWYRQSLGQGLEFLIYFQGNSAPDKSGLPSDRFSAERTGGSVSTLTIQRTQQEDSAVYLCASSPPPWRERTAGELFFGEGSRLTVL.

The V gene is TRBV7-3, the J gene TRBJ1-1; D unresolved. Germline CDR1 is SGHTA and CDR2 is FQGTGA. Trimming removed 0 bases from V and 1 base from J, with 6 bases in between. This CDR3 has 14 residues. In nucleotides, the CDR3 is TGTGCCAGCAGCTTAACAGCCGGGAACACTGAAGCTTTCTTT. Translation gives CASSLTAGNTEAFF.

V is TRBV30 and J is TRBJ2-7; 8 bases agree with TRBD2. This CDR3 has 15 amino acids. The V and J ends lost 0 bases and 2 bases, in that order; junction bases with no gene match: 6. Germline CDR1 GTSNPN, CDR2 SVGIG (reference sequence). The CDR3 protein is CAWSVGGVGAYEQYF. CDR3 bases: TGTGCCTGGAGTGTCGGGGGGGTTGGGGCCTACGAGCAGTACTTC.

This clone was counted a few times. V usage is TRBV9 and J usage is TRBJ2-5, with D unresolved. CDR3 size: 12 residues. V lost 0 bases to trimming and J lost 5 bases, with 5 bases between them. Germline CDR1 and CDR2: SGDLS and YYNGEE. The DNA of the CDR3 is TGTGCCAGCAGCGTAGAAGAGGAGACCCAGTACTTC. It is translated as CASSVEEETQYF.

This clone has just a few counts. The chain uses TRBV7-2 and TRBJ1-3; tentative D call: TRBD1 (5 bases). Trimming left V 1 base short and J 2 bases short, with 6 bases between. The CDR3 is 14 residues long. Germline loops: CDR1 SGHTA, CDR2 FQGNSA. CDR3 DNA sequence: TGTGCCAGCAGCTTAGACAGGACTGGAAACACCATATATTTT. Translation: CASSLDRTGNTIYF.